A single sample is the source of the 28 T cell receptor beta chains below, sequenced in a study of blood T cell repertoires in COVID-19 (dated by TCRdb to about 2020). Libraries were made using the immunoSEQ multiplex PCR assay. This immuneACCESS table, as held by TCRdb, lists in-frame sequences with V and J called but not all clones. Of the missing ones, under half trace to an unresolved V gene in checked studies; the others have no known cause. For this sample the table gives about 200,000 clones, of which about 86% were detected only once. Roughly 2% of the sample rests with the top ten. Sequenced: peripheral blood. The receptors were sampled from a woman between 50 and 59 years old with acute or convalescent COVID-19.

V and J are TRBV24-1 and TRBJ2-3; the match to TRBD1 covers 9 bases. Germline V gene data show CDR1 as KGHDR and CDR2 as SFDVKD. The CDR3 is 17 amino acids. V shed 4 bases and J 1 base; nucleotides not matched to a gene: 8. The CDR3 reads CATSESGTGLGTDTQYF. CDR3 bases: TGTGCCACCAGTGAATCCGGGACAGGGCTCGGCACAGATACGCAGTATTTT.

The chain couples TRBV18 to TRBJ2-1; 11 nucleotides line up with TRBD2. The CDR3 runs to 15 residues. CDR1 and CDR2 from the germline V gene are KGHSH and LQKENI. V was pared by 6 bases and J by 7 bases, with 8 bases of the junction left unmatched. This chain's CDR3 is CASSSSGGLENEQFF. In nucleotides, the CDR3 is TGTGCCAGCTCGTCTAGCGGGGGGCTAGAGAATGAGCAGTTCTTC.

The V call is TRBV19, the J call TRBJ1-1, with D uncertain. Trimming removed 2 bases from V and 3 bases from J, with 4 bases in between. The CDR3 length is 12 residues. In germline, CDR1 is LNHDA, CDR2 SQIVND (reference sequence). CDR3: CASSISDTEAFF. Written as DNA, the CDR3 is TGTGCCAGTAGTATAAGCGACACTGAAGCTTTCTTT.

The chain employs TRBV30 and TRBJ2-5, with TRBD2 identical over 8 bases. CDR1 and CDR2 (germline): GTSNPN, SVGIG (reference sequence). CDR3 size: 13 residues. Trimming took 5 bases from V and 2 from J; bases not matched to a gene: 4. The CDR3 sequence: CAWGRLAQETQYF. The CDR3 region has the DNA TGTGCCTGGGGTAGACTAGCGCAAGAGACCCAGTACTTC.

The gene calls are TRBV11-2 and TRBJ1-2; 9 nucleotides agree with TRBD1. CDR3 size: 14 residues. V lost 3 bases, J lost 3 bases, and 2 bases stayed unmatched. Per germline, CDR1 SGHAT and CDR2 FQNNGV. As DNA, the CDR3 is TGTGCCAGCAGCTTTACAGGGGGCGACTATGGCTACACCTTC. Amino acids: CASSFTGGDYGYTF.

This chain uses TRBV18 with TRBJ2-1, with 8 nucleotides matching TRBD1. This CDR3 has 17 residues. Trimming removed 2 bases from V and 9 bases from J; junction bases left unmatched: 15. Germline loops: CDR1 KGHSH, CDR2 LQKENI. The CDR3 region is CASSPVLTGDGFGEQFF. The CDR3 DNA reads TGTGCCAGCTCACCAGTTCTGACAGGGGACGGGTTCGGTGAGCAGTTCTTC.

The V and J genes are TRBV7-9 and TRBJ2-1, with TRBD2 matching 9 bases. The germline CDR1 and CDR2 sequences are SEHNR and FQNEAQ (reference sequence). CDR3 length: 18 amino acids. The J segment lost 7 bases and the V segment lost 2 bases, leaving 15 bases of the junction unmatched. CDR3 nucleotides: TGTGCCAGCAGCTTAAATGTTAAGGCGGGAGGGGTTGGAAATGAGCAGTTCTTC. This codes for CASSLNVKAGGVGNEQFF.

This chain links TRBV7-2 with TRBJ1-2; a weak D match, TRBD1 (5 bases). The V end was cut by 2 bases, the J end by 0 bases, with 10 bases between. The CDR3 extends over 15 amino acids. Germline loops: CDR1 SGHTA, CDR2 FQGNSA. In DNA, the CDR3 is TGTGCCAGCAGCTTATGGGGCTCTGCTAACTATGGCTACACCTTC. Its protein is CASSLWGSANYGYTF.

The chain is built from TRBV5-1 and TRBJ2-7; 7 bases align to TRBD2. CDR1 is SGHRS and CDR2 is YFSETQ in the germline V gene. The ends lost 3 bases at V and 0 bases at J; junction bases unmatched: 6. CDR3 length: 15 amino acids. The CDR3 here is CASSSGAGYSYEQYF. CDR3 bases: TGCGCCAGCAGCTCAGGAGCGGGGTACTCCTACGAGCAGTACTTC.

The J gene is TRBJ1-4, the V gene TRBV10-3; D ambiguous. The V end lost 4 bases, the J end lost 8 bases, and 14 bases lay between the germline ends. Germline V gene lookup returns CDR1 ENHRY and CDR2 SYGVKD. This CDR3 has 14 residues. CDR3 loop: CAISVGGSGEKLFF. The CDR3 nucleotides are TGTGCCATCAGTGTCGGCGGCAGTGGCGAAAAACTGTTTTTT.

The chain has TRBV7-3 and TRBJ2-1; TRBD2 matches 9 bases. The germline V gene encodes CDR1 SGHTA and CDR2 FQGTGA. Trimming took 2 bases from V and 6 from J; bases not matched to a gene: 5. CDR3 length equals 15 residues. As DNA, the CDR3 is TGTGCCAGCAGCTTAGGCCCGGGACTAGCCAATGAGCAGTTCTTC. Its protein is CASSLGPGLANEQFF.

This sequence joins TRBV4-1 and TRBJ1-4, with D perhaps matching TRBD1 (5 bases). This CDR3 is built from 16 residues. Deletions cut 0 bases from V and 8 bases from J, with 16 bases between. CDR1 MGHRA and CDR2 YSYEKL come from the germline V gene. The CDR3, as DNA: TGCGCCAGCAGCCAAGATAGGGGTTTCCTACGGGAAAAACTGTTTTTT. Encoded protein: CASSQDRGFLREKLFF.

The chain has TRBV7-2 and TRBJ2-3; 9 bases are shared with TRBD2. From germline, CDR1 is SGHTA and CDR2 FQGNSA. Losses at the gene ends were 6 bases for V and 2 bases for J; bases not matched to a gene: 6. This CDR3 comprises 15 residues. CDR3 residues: CASSSKRGDTDTQYF. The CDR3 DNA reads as TGTGCCAGCAGTTCCAAGCGGGGGGACACAGATACGCAGTATTTT.

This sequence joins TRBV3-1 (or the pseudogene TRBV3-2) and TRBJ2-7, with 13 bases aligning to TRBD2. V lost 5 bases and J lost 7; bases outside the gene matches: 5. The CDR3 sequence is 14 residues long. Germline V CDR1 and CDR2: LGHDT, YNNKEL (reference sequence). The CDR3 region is CASSRPGLAGEQYF. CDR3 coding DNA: TGTGCCAGCAGCAGACCGGGACTAGCGGGAGAGCAGTACTTC.

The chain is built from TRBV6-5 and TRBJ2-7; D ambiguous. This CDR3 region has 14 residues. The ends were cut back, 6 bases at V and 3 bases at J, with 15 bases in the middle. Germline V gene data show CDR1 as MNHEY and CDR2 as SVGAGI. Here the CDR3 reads CASSDLLDVYEQYF. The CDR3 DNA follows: TGTGCCAGCAGCGACCTGCTAGATGTCTACGAGCAGTACTTC.

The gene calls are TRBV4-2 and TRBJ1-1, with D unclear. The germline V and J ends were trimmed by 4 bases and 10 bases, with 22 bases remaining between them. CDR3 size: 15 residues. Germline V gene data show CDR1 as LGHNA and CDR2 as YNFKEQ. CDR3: CASSRSILNPSGAFF. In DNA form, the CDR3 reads TGTGCCAGCAGCCGTAGCATCTTGAACCCGAGCGGAGCTTTCTTT.

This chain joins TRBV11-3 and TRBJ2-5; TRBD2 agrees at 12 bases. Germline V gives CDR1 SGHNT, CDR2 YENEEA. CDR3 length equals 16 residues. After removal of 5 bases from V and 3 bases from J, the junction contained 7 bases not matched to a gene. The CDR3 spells CASSEGLAGREETQYF. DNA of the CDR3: TGTGCCAGCAGCGAGGGACTAGCGGGCAGAGAAGAGACCCAGTACTTC.

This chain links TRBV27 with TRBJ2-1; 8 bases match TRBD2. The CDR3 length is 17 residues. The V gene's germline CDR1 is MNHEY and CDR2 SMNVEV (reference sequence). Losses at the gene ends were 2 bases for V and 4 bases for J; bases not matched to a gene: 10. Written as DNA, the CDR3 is TGTGCCAGCAGTTTAGGAACGAGCGGGAGAGATTACAATGAGCAGTTCTTC. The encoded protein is CASSLGTSGRDYNEQFF.

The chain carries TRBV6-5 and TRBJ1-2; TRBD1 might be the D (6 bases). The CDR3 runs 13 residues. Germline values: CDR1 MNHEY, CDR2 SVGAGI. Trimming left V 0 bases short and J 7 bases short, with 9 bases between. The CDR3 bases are TGTGCCAGCAGTTACTCAGACAGGACTGGCTACACCTTC. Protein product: CASSYSDRTGYTF.

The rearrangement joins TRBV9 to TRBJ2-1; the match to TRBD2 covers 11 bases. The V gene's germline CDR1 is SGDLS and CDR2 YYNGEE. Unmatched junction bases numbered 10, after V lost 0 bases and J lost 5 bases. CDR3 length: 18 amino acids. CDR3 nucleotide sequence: TGTGCCAGCAGCGTAGCCTCTCAGGCGGGACTAGCGGACAATGAGCAGTTCTTC. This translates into CASSVASQAGLADNEQFF.

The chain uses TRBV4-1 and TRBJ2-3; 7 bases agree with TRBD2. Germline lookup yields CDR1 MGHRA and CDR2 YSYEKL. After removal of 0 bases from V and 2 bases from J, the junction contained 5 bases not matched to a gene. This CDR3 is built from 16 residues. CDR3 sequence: CASSQEWTSVTDTQYF. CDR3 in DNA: TGCGCCAGCAGCCAAGAATGGACTAGTGTCACAGATACGCAGTATTTT.

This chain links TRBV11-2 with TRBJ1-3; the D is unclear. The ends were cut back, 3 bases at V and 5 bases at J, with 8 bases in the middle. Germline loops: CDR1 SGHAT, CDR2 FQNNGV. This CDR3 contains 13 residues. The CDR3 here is CASSFSERNTIYF. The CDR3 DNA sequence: TGTGCCAGCAGCTTTTCTGAGCGAAACACCATATATTTT.

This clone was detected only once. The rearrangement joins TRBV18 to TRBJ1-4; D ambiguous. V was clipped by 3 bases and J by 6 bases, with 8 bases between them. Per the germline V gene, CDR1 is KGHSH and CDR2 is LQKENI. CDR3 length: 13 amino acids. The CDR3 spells CASSPLRDEKLFF. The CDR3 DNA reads TGTGCCAGCTCACCCTTGCGGGATGAAAAACTGTTTTTT.

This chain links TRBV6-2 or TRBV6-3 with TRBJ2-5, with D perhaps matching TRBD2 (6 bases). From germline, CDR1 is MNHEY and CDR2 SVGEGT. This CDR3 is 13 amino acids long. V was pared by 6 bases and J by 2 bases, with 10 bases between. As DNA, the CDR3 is TGTGCCAGCAGCTGGGCGGGACAAGAGACCCAGTACTTC. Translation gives CASSWAGQETQYF.

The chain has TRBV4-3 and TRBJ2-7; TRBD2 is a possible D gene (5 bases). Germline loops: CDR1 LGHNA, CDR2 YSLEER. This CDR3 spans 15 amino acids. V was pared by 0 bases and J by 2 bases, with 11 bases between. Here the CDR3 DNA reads TGCGCCAGCAGCCAAGAGAATTCGCGGGCCTACGAGCAGTACTTC. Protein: CASSQENSRAYEQYF.

CDR3 sequence (DNA): TGTGCCAGTAGTATGCAGGCCACGAACACTGAAGCTTTCTTT. Protein sequence: CASSMQATNTEAFF. V usage is TRBV19 and J usage is TRBJ1-1; D call uncertain. Germline CDR1 is LNHDA and CDR2 is SQIVND (reference sequence). The V end was cut by 3 bases, the J end by 1 base, with 9 bases between. The CDR3 is made up of 14 amino acids.

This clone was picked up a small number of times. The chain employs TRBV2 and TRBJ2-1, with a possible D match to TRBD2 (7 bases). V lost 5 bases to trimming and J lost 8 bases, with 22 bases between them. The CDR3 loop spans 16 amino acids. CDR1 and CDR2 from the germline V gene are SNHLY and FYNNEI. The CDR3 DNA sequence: TGTGCCAGCAGTACCGAGGGGGACTACCCAGTGGATGAGCAGTTCTTC. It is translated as CASSTEGDYPVDEQFF.

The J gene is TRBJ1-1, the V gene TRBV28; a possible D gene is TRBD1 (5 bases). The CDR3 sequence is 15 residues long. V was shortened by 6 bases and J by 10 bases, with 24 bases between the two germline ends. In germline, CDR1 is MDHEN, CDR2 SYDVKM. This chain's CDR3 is CASSQGRLGGRSAFF. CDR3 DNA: TGTGCCAGCAGCCAAGGGAGATTGGGGGGGAGATCAGCTTTCTTT.